The present T cell receptor beta chain was sequenced within a study of T cells in tumors after PD-1 blockade. Input was about 616 ng to 6,500 ng of genomic DNA from tumor or blood. Libraries were prepared by immunoSEQ multiplex PCR; TCRdb keeps only in-frame clonotypes and omits some of them. The sample lists 50,000 to 75,000 clones, about 74% occurring once. This clonotype was obtained from a human donor with basal cell carcinoma. Sequences were derived from PBMCs, sampled after anti-PD-1 treatment.

The CDR3 region is CASSSPLGAGGTDTQYF. The CDR3 DNA is TGTGCCAGCAGCTCCCCTCTCGGGGCGGGGGGGACAGATACGCAGTATTTT. The chain links TRBV7-2 to TRBJ2-3; 9 bases match TRBD2. The V and J ends lost 4 bases and 3 bases, in that order; junction bases with no gene match: 11. The CDR3 runs 17 residues. The germline V gene has CDR1 SGHTA and CDR2 FQGNSA.